Listed below are T cell receptor beta chains from one sample, sequenced in a study of CD8+CD57+ T cells in acquired aplastic anemia. TCRdb redid the calling of the reads with MiXCR, one entry per CDR3 protein. The sample lists hundreds of thousands of distinct CDR3 sequences; about 56% were seen once. Input material: sorted CD4+, CD8+, or CD8+CD57+ T cells (not recorded which) from PBMCs. The source of these receptors is a human donor with severe aplastic anemia or a healthy control (not recorded which). Each CDR3 is given with its conserved first and last residue. The D gene is left open where the match is weak. The size field is filled for only some rows; it gives once, few, many or a size class.

clone_size cdr3_length j_call v_call d_call cdr3_nt cdr3_aa
NA 15 TRBJ1-4 TRBV19 TRBD1 TGTGCCAGTAGTACCATCAGGGGGACTAATGAAAAACTGTTTTTT CASSTIRGTNEKLFF
NA 14 TRBJ2-1 TRBV10-1 TRBD2 TGCGCCAGCAGTGACAGCGGGGGGAAGGATGAGCAGTTCTTC CASSDSGGKDEQFF
few 16 TRBJ2-1 TRBV24-1 TRBD1 TGTGCCACCAGTGAACAACGGGACAGGACCTACAATGAGCAGTTCTTC CATSEQRDRTYNEQFF
NA 12 TRBJ2-1 TRBV11-2 NA TGTGCCAGCAGCCCGTCGTTCGGGTTACAGTTCTTC CASSPSFGLQFF
NA 12 TRBJ1-2 TRBV19 TRBD1 TGTGCTAGTGAAGACAGGGCCTATGGCTACACCTTC CASEDRAYGYTF
NA 15 TRBJ2-5 TRBV5-1 NA TGCGCCAGCAGCTGGGAGGACGGGGACGGGGAGACCCAGTACTTC CASSWEDGDGETQYF
NA 13 TRBJ1-1 TRBV7-9 NA TGTGCCAGCAGCGTGAGGTTGGCCGTTGAAGCTTTCTTT CASSVRLAVEAFF
few 18 TRBJ2-6 TRBV7-9 NA TGTGCCAGCAGCGCGGCGGGCAGGGAACACTCTGGGGCCAACGTCCTGACTTTC CASSAAGREHSGANVLTF
NA 14 TRBJ2-7 TRBV7-3 TRBD2 TGTGCCAGCACCCCTAGCGGGAGGACCCACGAGCAGTACTTC CASTPSGRTHEQYF
NA 17 TRBJ1-6 TRBV9 NA TGTGCCAGCAGCGTAGAGACAGGAGGGCGTGGTGGTTCACCCCTCCACTTT CASSVETGGRGGSPLHF
once 13 TRBJ2-3 TRBV20-1 TRBD2 TGCAGCGTTGGGACTAGCGGGGTAGATACGCAGTATTTT CSVGTSGVDTQYF
NA 13 TRBJ1-1 TRBV20-1 NA TGCAGTGCTAGAGCGGCATTGAACACTGAAGCTTTCTTT CSARAALNTEAFF
NA 17 TRBJ2-7 TRBV7-9 NA TGTGCCAGCAGCTCTACTCCGGGACTTCGTGTGTCCTACGAGCAGTACTTC CASSSTPGLRVSYEQYF
NA 16 TRBJ2-3 TRBV20-1 TRBD1 TGCAGTGCGCGAAGTCTGCGGCAGGGGGCTGGAGATACGCAGTATTTT CSARSLRQGAGDTQYF
NA 13 TRBJ1-1 TRBV3-1 NA TGTGCCAGCAGCCAATCGTTAGGGACTGAAGCTTTCTTT CASSQSLGTEAFF
NA 17 TRBJ2-2 TRBV5-1 TRBD2 TGCGCCAGCAGCCGAAGGACTAGCGGGAGTATTACCGGGGAGCTGTTTTTT CASSRRTSGSITGELFF
NA 14 TRBJ2-7 TRBV5-1 TRBD1 TGCGCCAGCAGCTCGGGGACAGGGGGCTACGAGCAGTACTTC CASSSGTGGYEQYF
NA 15 TRBJ1-4 TRBV2 NA TGTGCCAGCAGCGCCGTGCTGGGGGCTAATGAAAAACTGTTTTTT CASSAVLGANEKLFF
many 17 TRBJ1-3 TRBV5-6 NA TGTGCCAGCAGCCCTAAGGTTCTTGCCCTCTCTGGAAACACCATATATTTT CASSPKVLALSGNTIYF
many 17 TRBJ1-2 TRBV6-5 NA TGTGCCAGCAGAAATAATGGTATAAGCAATCGGGGCTCTGGCTACACCTTC CASRNNGISNRGSGYTF
NA 12 TRBJ2-7 TRBV19 NA TGTGCCAGTGGGCGGGACGCCTACGAGCAGTACTTC CASGRDAYEQYF
NA 17 TRBJ2-7 TRBV20-1 TRBD2 TGCAGTGCTAGAGAGGGGAGGGGGACTAGCTTGACCTACGAGCAGTACTTC CSAREGRGTSLTYEQYF
NA 14 TRBJ1-3 TRBV29-1 TRBD1 TGCAGCGCAAAACAAGACAGGGCTGGAAACACCATATATTTT CSAKQDRAGNTIYF
many 11 TRBJ1-2 TRBV30 NA TGTGCCTGGGCACGCGCCTTTGGCTACACCTTC CAWARAFGYTF
NA 14 TRBJ2-1 TRBV29-1 TRBD1 TGCAGCGTTGGAGGACAGGGGACATACAACGAGCAGTTATTC CSVGGQGTYNEQLF
NA 12 TRBJ1-6 TRBV12-5 TRBD1 TGTGCTAGTGGTTTGGTCGGGGACAGCCTCCACTTT CASGLVGDSLHF
NA 16 TRBJ2-3 TRBV20-1 TRBD2 TGCAGTGCGGGCGGCGTAGCGGGAGAGCGCCCCGATACGCAGTATTTT CSAGGVAGERPDTQYF
NA 14 TRBJ2-3 TRBV6-5 NA TGTGCCACACGAGGGGGGACCGTCACAGATACGCAGTATTTT CATRGGTVTDTQYF
NA 15 TRBJ2-7 TRBV4-1 TRBD2 TGTGCCAGCAGCCAAGATACGCTAGCGGTCTACGAGCAGTACTTC CASSQDTLAVYEQYF
many 11 TRBJ1-1 TRBV29-1 NA TGCAGCGGTCGACAGGCCGGCCAAGCTTTCTTT CSGRQAGQAFF
few 16 TRBJ2-5 TRBV29-1 TRBD1 TGCAGCGTTGAGGCCGACAGGGGCCGTGACCAAGAGACCCAGTACTTC CSVEADRGRDQETQYF
many 13 TRBJ1-3 TRBV5-1 NA TGCGCCAGCAGCAGGGAGACTGGAAACACCATATATTTT CASSRETGNTIYF
NA 15 TRBJ2-1 TRBV6-5 TRBD1 TGTGCCAGCAGTGAGGGGACAGGGGAGTCCAATGAGCAGTTCTTC CASSEGTGESNEQFF
many 14 TRBJ2-7 TRBV5-8 NA TGTGCCAGCAGCTTGGCGGGACGCCGCTACGAGCAGTACTTC CASSLAGRRYEQYF
NA 16 TRBJ1-2 TRBV12-3/TRBV12-4 NA TGTGCCAGCAGACTACAGGGCAGCCGAGGTAAATCTGGCTACACCTTC CASRLQGSRGKSGYTF
many 15 TRBJ2-6 TRBV2 NA TGTGCCAGCACCTTTTTAGGATCTGGGGCCAACGTCCTGACTTTC CASTFLGSGANVLTF
NA 16 TRBJ2-5 TRBV7-9 NA TGTGCCAGCAGCTTAAACACGGCGGGTTACTACGAGACCCAGTACTTC CASSLNTAGYYETQYF
NA 13 TRBJ1-1 TRBV10-3 NA TGTGCCATCAGATCACAGGTGAACACTGAAGCTTTCTTT CAIRSQVNTEAFF
once 14 TRBJ2-4 TRBV7-9 NA TGTGCCAGCAGTGACAGTAGGACCAAAAACATTCAGTACTTC CASSDSRTKNIQYF
NA 15 TRBJ1-2 TRBV19 TRBD1 TGTGCCAGTAGTACCCGGACAGGGGCCGACTATGGCTACACCTTC CASSTRTGADYGYTF
many 14 TRBJ2-5 TRBV6-1 NA TGTGCCAGCAGTGACTTACTAGGAAAAGAGACCCAGTACTTC CASSDLLGKETQYF
NA 15 TRBJ2-1 TRBV6-2/TRBV6-3 NA TGTGCCAGCAGTAGGGTCGCCTGGGGATACAATGAGCAGTTCTTC CASSRVAWGYNEQFF
NA 15 TRBJ2-7 TRBV7-9 NA TGTGCCAGCAGCTCCGGTGGGCACTTTCTCTACGAGCAGTACTTC CASSSGGHFLYEQYF
many 12 TRBJ1-1 TRBV6-5 NA TGTGCCAGCAGTTACAGGGGATCTGAAGCTTTCTTT CASSYRGSEAFF
NA 15 TRBJ2-7 TRBV5-1 NA TGCGCCAGCAGCCCGGACGCGATTAGCTCCTACGAGCAGTACTTC CASSPDAISSYEQYF
few 16 TRBJ2-5 TRBV28 TRBD2 TGTGCCAGCAGGAGCGGGGGGGCCTCGTACCAAGAGACCCAGTACTTC CASRSGGASYQETQYF
many 12 TRBJ1-1 TRBV5-6 NA TGTGCCAGCAGCTTGGTGACAGCGAAAGCTTTCTTT CASSLVTAKAFF
NA 15 TRBJ2-1 TRBV29-1 TRBD1 TGCAGCGTTTTGTCCGGACAGGGGATCTACAATGAGCAGTTCTTC CSVLSGQGIYNEQFF
NA 19 TRBJ2-6 TRBV7-2 NA TGTGCCAGCAGTCCCTCCTCTACGATTCTCGGATCTAGGGCCAACGTCCTGACTTTC CASSPSSTILGSRANVLTF
NA 12 TRBJ2-5 TRBV20-1 NA TGCAGTGCTAGTTCTACGGCCAAGACCCAGTACTTC CSASSTAKTQYF
many 16 TRBJ1-5 TRBV6-5 TRBD1 TGTGCCAGCAGTCCACGGACAGGGAGGGGAAATCAGCCCCAGCATTTT CASSPRTGRGNQPQHF
once 14 TRBJ1-4 TRBV5-5 NA TGTGCCAGCAGCCCAAGACCTCCCAATGAAGAGCTGTTTTTT CASSPRPPNEELFF
NA 14 TRBJ2-5 TRBV20-1 TRBD2 TGCAGTGCTAGAATTGGACTAGCGCAAGAGACCCAGTACTTC CSARIGLAQETQYF
NA 11 TRBJ2-7 TRBV5-1 NA TGCGCCAGCAGCGGAGGGGTCGAGCAGTACTTC CASSGGVEQYF
NA 15 TRBJ2-7 TRBV19 NA TGTGCCAGTAGTACCCGACGTCCTCCCCCTTCCGAGCAGTACTTC CASSTRRPPPSEQYF
NA 13 TRBJ2-7 TRBV6-5 TRBD1 TGTGCCAGCAGTACAGCAGGGGGCTACGAGCAGTACTTC CASSTAGGYEQYF
NA 16 TRBJ2-1 TRBV7-6 TRBD2 TGTGCCAGCAGCTCACGCGTACTAGCGGGCCTCAATGAGCAGTTCTTC CASSSRVLAGLNEQFF